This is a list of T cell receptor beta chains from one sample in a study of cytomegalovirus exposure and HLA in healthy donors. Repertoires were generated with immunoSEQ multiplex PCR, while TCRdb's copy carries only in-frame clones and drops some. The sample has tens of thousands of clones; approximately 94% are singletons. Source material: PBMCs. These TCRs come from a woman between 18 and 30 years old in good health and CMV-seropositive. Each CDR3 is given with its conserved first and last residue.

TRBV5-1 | CASSLVGTGRGEEKLFF
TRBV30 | CAWSYVNYGYTF
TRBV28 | CASSFGEGRFVGNTIYF
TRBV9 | CASSAYGGDDGELFF
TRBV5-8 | CASSSGLDAFGELFF
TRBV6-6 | CATGGANQLHEQYF
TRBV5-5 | CASSLRLAGVTDTQYF
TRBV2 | CASSEWATEAFF
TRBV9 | CASSVASRTAGNFYEQYF
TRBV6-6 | CASSGSSYNEQFF
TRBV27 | CASRFQGFQETQYF
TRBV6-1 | CASRFGGRATEAFF
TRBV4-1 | CASSPGLAGTGELFF
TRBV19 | CASSIGGTGSYEQYF
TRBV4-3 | CASSQSGQPQETQYF
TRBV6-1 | CASRRLGSTQYF
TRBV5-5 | CASSVGQGRERPQHF
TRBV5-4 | CASSSVGGMNEQFF